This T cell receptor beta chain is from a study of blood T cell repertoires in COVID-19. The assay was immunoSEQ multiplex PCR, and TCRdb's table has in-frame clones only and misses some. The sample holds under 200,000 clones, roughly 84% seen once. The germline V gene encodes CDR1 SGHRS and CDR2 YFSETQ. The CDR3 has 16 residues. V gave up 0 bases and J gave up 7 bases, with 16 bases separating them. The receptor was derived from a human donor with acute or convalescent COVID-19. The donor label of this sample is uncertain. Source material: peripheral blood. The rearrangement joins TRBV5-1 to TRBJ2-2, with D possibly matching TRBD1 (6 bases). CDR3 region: CASSLANSRGGGELFF. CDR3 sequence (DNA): TGCGCCAGCAGCTTGGCCAATTCCAGGGGTGGCGGGGAGCTGTTTTTT.